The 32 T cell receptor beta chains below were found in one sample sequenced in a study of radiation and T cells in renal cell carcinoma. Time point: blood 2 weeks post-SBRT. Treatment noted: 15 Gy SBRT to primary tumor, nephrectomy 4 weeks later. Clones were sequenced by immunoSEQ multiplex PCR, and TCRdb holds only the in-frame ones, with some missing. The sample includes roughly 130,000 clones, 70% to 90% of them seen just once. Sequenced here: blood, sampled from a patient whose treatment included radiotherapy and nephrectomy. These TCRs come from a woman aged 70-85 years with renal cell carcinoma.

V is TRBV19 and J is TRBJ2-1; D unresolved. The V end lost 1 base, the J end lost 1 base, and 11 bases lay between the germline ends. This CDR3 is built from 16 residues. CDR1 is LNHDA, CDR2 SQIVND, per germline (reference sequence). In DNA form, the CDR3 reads TGTGCCAGTAGTATAGTTAAAGGGAAATCCTACAATGAGCAGTTCTTC. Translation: CASSIVKGKSYNEQFF.

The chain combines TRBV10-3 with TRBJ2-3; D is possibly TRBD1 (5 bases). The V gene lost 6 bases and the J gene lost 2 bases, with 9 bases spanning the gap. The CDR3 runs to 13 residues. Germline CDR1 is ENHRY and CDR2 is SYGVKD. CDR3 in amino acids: CAIRLTDTDTQYF. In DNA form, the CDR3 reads TGTGCCATCAGGCTGACAGACACAGATACGCAGTATTTT.

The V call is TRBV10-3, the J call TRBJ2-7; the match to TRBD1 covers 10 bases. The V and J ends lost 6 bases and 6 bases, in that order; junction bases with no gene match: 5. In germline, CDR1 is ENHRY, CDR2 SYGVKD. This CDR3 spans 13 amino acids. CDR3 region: CAISVRTGGEQYF. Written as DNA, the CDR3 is TGTGCCATCAGCGTCAGGACAGGGGGCGAGCAGTACTTC.

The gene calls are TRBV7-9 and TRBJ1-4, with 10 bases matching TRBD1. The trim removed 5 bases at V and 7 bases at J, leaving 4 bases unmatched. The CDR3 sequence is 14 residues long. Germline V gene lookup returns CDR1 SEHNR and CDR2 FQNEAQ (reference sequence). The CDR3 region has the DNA TGTGCCAGCAGCCGGACAGGGGGTCGTGAAAAACTGTTTTTT. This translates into CASSRTGGREKLFF.

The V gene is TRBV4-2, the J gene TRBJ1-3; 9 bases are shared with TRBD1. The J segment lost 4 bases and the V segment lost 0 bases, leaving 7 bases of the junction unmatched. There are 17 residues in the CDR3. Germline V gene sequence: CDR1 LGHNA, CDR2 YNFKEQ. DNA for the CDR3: TGTGCCAGCAGCCAAGACTCCCCCGGGACAGGGGGAAACACCATATATTTT. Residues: CASSQDSPGTGGNTIYF.

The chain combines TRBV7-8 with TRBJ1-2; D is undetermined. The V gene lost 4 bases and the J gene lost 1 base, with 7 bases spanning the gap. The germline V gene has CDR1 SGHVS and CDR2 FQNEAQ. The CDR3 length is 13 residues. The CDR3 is CASSSGVNYGYTF. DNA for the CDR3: TGTGCCAGCAGCTCCGGTGTTAACTATGGCTACACCTTC.

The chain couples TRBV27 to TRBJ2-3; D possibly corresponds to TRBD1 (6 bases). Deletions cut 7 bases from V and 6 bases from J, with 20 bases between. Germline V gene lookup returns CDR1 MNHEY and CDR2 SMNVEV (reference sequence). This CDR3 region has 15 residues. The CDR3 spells CASKKGTRQVDTQYF. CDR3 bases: TGTGCCAGCAAAAAGGGAACCCGACAGGTGGATACGCAGTATTTT.

CDR3 loop: CASSQGLGSHQETQYF. Here the CDR3 DNA reads TGTGCCAGCAGCCAAGGGCTGGGCTCTCACCAAGAGACCCAGTACTTC. This chain uses TRBV14 with TRBJ2-5; the D is unclear. CDR3 size: 16 residues. CDR1 is SGHDN and CDR2 is FVKESK in the germline V gene. V gave up 1 base and J gave up 0 bases, with 12 bases separating them.

The CDR3 sequence: CASAGTGGPIYGYTF. The CDR3 nucleotides read TGTGCCAGCGCCGGGACAGGGGGCCCCATCTATGGCTACACCTTC. This chain joins TRBV28 and TRBJ1-2; 12 positions match TRBD1. J lost 4 bases, V lost 8 bases, and 8 bases had no gene match. There are 15 residues in the CDR3. The germline V gene encodes CDR1 MDHEN and CDR2 SYDVKM.

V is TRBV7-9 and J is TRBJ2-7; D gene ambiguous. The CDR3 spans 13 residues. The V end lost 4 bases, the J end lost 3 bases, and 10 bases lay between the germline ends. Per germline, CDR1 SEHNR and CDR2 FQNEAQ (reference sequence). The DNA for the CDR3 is TGTGCCAGCAGCTGGGAAATTCACTACGAGCAGTACTTC. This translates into CASSWEIHYEQYF. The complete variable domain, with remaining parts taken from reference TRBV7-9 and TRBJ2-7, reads DTGVSQNPRHKITKRGQNVTFRCDPISEHNRLYWYRQTLGQGPEFLTYFQNEAQLEKSRLLSDRFSAERPKGSFSTLEIQRTEQGDSAMYLCASSWEIHYEQYFGPGTRLTVT.

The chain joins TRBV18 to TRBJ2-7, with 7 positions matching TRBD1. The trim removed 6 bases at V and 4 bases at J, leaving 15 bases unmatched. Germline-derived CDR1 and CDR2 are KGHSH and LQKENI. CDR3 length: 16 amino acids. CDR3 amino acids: CASSPYVTGMTYEQYF. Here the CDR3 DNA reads TGTGCCAGCTCCCCCTACGTGACAGGGATGACTTACGAGCAGTACTTC.

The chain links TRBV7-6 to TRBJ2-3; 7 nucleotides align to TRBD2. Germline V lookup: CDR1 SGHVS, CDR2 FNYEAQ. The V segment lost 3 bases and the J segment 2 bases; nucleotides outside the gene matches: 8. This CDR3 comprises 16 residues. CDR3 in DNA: TGTGCCAGCAGCTTTGGGGGGGTCCCCTCCACAGATACGCAGTATTTT. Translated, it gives CASSFGGVPSTDTQYF.

The CDR3 region is CASSLVGLRYEQYF. The CDR3 nucleotides read TGTGCCAGCAGCTTAGTCGGGCTAAGGTACGAGCAGTACTTC. V is TRBV28 and J is TRBJ2-7, with D uncertain. V was clipped by 6 bases and J by 4 bases, with 16 bases between them. The CDR3 contains 14 residues. The V gene's germline CDR1 is MDHEN and CDR2 SYDVKM.

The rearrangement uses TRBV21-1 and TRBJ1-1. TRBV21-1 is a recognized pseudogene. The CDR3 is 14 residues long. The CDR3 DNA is TGTGCCAGCAGCGGACCAAAGGTGGGCACTGAAGCTTTCTTT. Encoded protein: CASSGPKVGTEAFF.

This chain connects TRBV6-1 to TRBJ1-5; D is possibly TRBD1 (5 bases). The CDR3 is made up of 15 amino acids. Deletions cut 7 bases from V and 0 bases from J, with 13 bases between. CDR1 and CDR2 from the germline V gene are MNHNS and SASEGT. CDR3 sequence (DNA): TGTGCCAGCACCGATACCGGGGGTAGCAATCAGCCCCAGCATTTT. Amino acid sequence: CASTDTGGSNQPQHF.

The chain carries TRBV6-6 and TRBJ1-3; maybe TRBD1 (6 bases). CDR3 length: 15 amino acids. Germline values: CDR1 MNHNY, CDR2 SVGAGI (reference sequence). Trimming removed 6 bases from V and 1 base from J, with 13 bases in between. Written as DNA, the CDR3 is TGTGCCAGCAGACACCCACAGGGATCTGGAAACACCATATATTTT. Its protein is CASRHPQGSGNTIYF.

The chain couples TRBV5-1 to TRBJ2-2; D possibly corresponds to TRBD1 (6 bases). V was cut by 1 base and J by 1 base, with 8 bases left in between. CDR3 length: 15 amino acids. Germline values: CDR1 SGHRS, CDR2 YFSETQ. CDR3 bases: TGCGCCAGCAGCTTGTTGGGACAGAACACCGGGGAGCTGTTTTTT. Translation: CASSLLGQNTGELFF.

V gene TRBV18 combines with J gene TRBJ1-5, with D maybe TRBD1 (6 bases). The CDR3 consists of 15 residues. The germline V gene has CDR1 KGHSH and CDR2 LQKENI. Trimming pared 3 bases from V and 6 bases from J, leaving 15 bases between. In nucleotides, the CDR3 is TGTGCCAGCTCACCTTCCGGGGGCGGAGGTCAGCCCCAGCATTTT. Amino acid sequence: CASSPSGGGGQPQHF.

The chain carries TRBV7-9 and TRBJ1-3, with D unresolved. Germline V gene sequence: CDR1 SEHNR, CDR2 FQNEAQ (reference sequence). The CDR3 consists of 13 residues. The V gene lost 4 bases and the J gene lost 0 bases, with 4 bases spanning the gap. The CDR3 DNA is TGTGCCAGCAGCTCGACCTCTGGAAACACCATATATTTT. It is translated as CASSSTSGNTIYF. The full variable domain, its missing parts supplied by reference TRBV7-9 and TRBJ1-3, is DTGVSQNPRHKITKRGQNVTFRCDPISEHNRLYWYRQTLGQGPEFLTYFQNEAQLEKSRLLSDRFSAERPKGSFSTLEIQRTEQGDSAMYLCASSSTSGNTIYFGEGSWLTVV.

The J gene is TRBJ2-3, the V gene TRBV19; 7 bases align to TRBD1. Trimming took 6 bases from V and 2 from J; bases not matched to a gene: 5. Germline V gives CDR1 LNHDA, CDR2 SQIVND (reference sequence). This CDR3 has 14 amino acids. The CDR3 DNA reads TGTGCCAGTAGGATCAGGGGGAACACAGATACGCAGTATTTT. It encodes CASRIRGNTDTQYF.

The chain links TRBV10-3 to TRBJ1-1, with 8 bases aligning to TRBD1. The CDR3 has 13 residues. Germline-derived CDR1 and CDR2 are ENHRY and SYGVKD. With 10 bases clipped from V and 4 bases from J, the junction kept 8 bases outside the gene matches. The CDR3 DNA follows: TGTGCCAGCCGACAGGGGCTGGGCACTGAAGCTTTCTTT. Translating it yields CASRQGLGTEAFF.

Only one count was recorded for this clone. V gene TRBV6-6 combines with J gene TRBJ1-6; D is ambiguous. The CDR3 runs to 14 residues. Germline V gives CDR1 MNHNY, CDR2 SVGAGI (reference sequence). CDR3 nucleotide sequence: TGTGTCCTAGGGAGGTCTTCGGGAAATTCACCCCTCCACTTT. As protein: CVLGRSSGNSPLHF.

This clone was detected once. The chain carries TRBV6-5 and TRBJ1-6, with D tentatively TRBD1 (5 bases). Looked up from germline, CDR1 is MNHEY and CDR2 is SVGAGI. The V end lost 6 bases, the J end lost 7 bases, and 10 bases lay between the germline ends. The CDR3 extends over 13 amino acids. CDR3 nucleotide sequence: TGTGCCAGCAGGGGCCAGGGCAATTCACCCCTCCACTTT. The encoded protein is CASRGQGNSPLHF.

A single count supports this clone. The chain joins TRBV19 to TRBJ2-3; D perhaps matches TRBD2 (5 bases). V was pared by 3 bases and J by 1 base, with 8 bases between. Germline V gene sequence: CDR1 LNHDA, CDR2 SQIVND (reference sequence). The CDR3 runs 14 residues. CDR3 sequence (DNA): TGTGCCAGTAGTATGAGGGAAGGCACAGATACGCAGTATTTT. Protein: CASSMREGTDTQYF.

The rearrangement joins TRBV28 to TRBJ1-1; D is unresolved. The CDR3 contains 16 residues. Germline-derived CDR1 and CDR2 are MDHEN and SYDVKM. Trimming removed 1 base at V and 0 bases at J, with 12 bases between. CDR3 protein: CASSLYGSFMNTEAFF. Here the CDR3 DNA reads TGTGCCAGCAGTTTATACGGCAGTTTCATGAACACTGAAGCTTTCTTT.

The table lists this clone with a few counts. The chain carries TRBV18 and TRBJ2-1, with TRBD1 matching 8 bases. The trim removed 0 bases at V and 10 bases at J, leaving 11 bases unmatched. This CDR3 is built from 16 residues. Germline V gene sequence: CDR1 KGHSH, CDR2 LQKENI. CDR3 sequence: CASSPPRGPGTVEQFF. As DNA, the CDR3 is TGTGCCAGCTCACCACCCAGGGGGCCTGGAACCGTGGAGCAGTTCTTC. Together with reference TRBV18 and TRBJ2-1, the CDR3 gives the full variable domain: NAGVMQNPRHLVRRRGQEARLRCSPMKGHSHVYWYRQLPEEGLKFMVYLQKENIIDESGMPKERFSAEFPKEGPSILRIQQVVRGDSAAYFCASSPPRGPGTVEQFFGPGTRLTVL.

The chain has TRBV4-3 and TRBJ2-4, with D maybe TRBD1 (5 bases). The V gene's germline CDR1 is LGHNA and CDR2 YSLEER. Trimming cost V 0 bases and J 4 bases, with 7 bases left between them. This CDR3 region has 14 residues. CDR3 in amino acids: CASSQDDRKNIQYF. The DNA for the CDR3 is TGCGCCAGCAGCCAAGACGACAGAAAAAACATTCAGTACTTC.

The CDR3 here is CASSLSTSGGPEQYF. The CDR3 coding sequence is TGTGCCAGCAGCTTATCCACTAGCGGGGGTCCCGAGCAGTACTTC. The chain is built from TRBV7-2 and TRBJ2-7; 11 positions agree with TRBD2. The CDR3 is made up of 15 amino acids. Germline CDR1 and CDR2: SGHTA and FQGNSA. Trimming took 2 bases from V and 6 from J; bases not matched to a gene: 6.

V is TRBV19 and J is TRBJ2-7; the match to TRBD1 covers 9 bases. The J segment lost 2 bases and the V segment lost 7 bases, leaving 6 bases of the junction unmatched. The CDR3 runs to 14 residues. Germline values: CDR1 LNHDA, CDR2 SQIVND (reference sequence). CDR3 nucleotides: TGTGCCAGTACCCCGGGACAGGGAACCTACGAGCAGTACTTC. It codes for CASTPGQGTYEQYF.

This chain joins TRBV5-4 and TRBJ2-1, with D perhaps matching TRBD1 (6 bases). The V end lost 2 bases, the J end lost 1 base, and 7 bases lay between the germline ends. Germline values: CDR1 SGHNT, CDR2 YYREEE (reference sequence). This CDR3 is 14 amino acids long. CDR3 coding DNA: TGTGCCAGCAGCTTACAGGGTTCCTACAATGAGCAGTTCTTC. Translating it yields CASSLQGSYNEQFF.

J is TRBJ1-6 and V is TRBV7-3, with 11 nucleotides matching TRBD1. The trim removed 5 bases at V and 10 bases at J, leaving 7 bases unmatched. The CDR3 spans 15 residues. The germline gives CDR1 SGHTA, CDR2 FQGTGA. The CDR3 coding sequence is TGTGCCAGCAGCACCGGGACAGGGGGTAACTCACCCCTCCACTTT. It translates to CASSTGTGGNSPLHF. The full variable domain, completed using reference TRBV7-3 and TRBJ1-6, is GAGVSQTPSNKVTEKGKYVELRCDPISGHTALYWYRQSLGQGPEFLIYFQGTGAADDSGLPNDRFFAVRPEGSVSTLKIQRTERGDSAVYLCASSTGTGGNSPLHFGNGTRLTVT.

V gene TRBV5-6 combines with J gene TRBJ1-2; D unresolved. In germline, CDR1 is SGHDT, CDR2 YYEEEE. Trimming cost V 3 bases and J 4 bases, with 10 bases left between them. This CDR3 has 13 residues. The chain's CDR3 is CASSSADGYGYTF. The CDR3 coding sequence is TGTGCCAGCAGCTCCGCGGACGGCTATGGCTACACCTTC. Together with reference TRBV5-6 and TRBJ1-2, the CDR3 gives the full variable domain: DAGVTQSPTHLIKTRGQQVTLRCSPKSGHDTVSWYQQALGQGPQFIFQYYEEEERQRGNFPDRFSGHQFPNYSSELNVNALLLGDSALYLCASSSADGYGYTFGSGTRLTVV.